The clone carrying this TCR beta chain was found a few times. J lost 7 bases, V lost 5 bases, and 4 bases had no gene match. In germline, CDR1 is LNHDA, CDR2 SQIVND (reference sequence). This CDR3 is built from 13 residues. The data derive from a study of control samples from healthy donors and cancer patients. The method was immunoSEQ multiplex PCR; TCRdb's version includes in-frame clones alone and lacks a portion of them. Among 390,000 or so clones listed, 75% to 95% were seen once. Material for sequencing was PBMCs. The sequence came from a man in his forties or fifties with head and neck cancer. The chain recombines TRBV19 with TRBJ1-5, with TRBD1 identical over 8 bases. In DNA form, the CDR3 reads TGTGCCAGTAGTCAGGGGGCGCGGCAGCCCCAGCATTTT. It codes for CASSQGARQPQHF.